The entry below describes one T cell receptor beta chain. The target antigen is unknown. A single base separates this from a much larger clone, so it may be a read error. The CDR3 consists of 17 residues. Germline V gene lookup returns CDR1 SEHNR and CDR2 FQNEAQ (reference sequence). This sample stems from a study of T cells in Graves' hyperthyroidism and ophthalmopathy. The patients, who ranged from 18 to 65 in age, presented with newly diagnosed hyperthyroidism lasting under 2 months. Any symptoms of ophthalmopathy came after the first hyperthyroidism diagnosis, from which the blood sample dates. Amplification of TCR beta CDR3 regions used RNA as the template. A set of HTBI primers served as the primers for a first-round RT-PCR of the TCR CDR3. One entry per CDR3 protein, called by TCRdb with MiXCR from the multiplex PCR reads. This sample yields about 350,000 distinct CDR3 sequences, of which about a sixth are seen a single time; around a third belongs to the top ten.

General study findings and limits: Most expanded thyroid clonotypes above 0.001 recurred in blood. Ophthalmopathy got predicted by the model a median approximately 6.3 months before its onset.

The chain carries TRBV7-9 and TRBJ2-5; D not certain. The clonotype was recovered from a woman between 25 and 40 years old with Graves' hyperthyroidism that later progressed to Graves' ophthalmopathy. The sequenced sample was blood. The CDR3 spells CASSFSLVGGYQETQHF. As DNA, the CDR3 is TGTGCCAGCAGCTTCTCGCTAGTCGGTGGATATCAAGAGACCCAGCACTTC.